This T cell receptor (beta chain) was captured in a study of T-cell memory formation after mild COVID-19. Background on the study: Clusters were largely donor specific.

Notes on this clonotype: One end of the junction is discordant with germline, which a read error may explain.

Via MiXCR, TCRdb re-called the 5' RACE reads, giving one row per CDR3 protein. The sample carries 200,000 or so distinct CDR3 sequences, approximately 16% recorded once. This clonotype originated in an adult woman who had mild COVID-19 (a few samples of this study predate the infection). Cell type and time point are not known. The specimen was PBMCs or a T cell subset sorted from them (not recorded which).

As DNA, the CDR3 is TGTGCCAGCAGCCAAGGTCCCGGGGTGCTGTTTTTT. It translates to CASSQGPGVLFF. The chain uses TRBV14 and TRBJ2-2, with D tentatively TRBD2 (5 bases). The CDR3 contains 12 residues. CDR1 and CDR2 (germline): SGHDN, FVKESK.